This T cell receptor beta chain was obtained from a study of OX40 agonist ivuxolimab in advanced cancers. Using immunoSEQ multiplex PCR, the repertoire was profiled, and TCRdb retains in-frame clones only, with some absent. The sample has 30,000 to 40,000 clones, approximately 80% seen once. The timepoints at which blood was sampled were baseline, cycle 4 day 1, and cycle 7 day 1. This clone was seen repeatedly, ten times or more. Sample: CD4+ or CD8+ T cells sorted from blood, taken in a trial of the OX40 agonist ivuxolimab. The TCR comes from an adult with an advanced solid tumor such as melanoma, head and neck, liver or kidney cancer.

CDR3 nucleotides: TGTGCCTGGAGTGCCTTCACAGATACGCAGTATTTT. As protein: CAWSAFTDTQYF. The chain combines TRBV30 with TRBJ2-3; no firm D call. V lost 1 base to trimming and J lost 2 bases, with 4 bases between them. Germline lookup yields CDR1 GTSNPN and CDR2 SVGIG (reference sequence). There are 12 residues in the CDR3. Full variable domain (remainder filled in from reference TRBV30 and TRBJ2-3): SQTIHQWPATLVQPVGSPLSLECTVEGTSNPNLYWYRQAAGRGLQLLFYSVGIGQISSEVPQNLSASRPQDRQFILSSKKLLLSDSGFYLCAWSAFTDTQYFGPGTRLTVL.